The 16 T cell receptor beta chains below all came from one sample that was sequenced in a study of Ad26.COV2.S vaccination and SARS-CoV-2 variants. Assay used: immunoSEQ multiplex PCR; TCRdb lists only in-frame clones, some missing. The table lists more than 300,000 clones, around 85% of them singletons. The treatment was: roughly 19 received Ad26.COV2.S at low or high dose, single or two shots; five or six received placebo; per-sample allocation not given. After the first vaccine or placebo injection, samples were drawn on day 63. The specimen was peripheral blood, collected in a trial of Ad26.COV2.S vaccine versus placebo. The receptors originated from a person aged 18-65 years who received the Ad26.COV2.S COVID-19 vaccine or a placebo.

This chain uses TRBV7-9 with TRBJ2-1, with 9 bases lining up with TRBD2. With V trimmed by 3 bases and J by 4 bases, 13 bases remained unmatched. The length of the CDR3 is 18 residues. Germline V CDR1 and CDR2: SEHNR, FQNEAQ (reference sequence). The CDR3 region has the DNA TGTGCCAGCAGCTTTAGGTGGGCGGGACTAGCTATATACAATGAGCAGTTCTTC. Residues: CASSFRWAGLAIYNEQFF.

The gene calls are TRBV7-9 and TRBJ1-2; 8 positions agree with TRBD1. Germline values: CDR1 SEHNR, CDR2 FQNEAQ (reference sequence). Trimming took 5 bases from V and 5 from J; bases not matched to a gene: 13. The CDR3 has 16 amino acids. CDR3 DNA sequence: TGTGCCAGCAGCATTCAGGACAGGGTCCCATATTATGGCTACACCTTC. Its protein is CASSIQDRVPYYGYTF.

The chain combines TRBV12-5 with TRBJ1-1; no clear D. The CDR3 has 15 residues. Trimming took 5 bases from V and 8 from J, leaving 21 bases between them. Germline lookup yields CDR1 LGHNT and CDR2 FRNRAP. Written as DNA, the CDR3 is TGTGCTAGTGGTACCTCGGACCATAGCTTCAGGGAAGCTTTCTTT. It is translated as CASGTSDHSFREAFF.

The V call is TRBV5-4, the J call TRBJ2-5, with a tentative D call TRBD2 (5 bases). Germline CDR1 SGHNT, CDR2 YYREEE (reference sequence). The length of the CDR3 is 15 residues. Trimming stripped 0 bases from V and 2 bases from J, with 11 bases between. The CDR3 DNA is TGTGCCAGCAGCTTGGAAGGGCTAGCTCAAGAGACCCAGTACTTC. Amino acids: CASSLEGLAQETQYF. Looking up the rest from reference TRBV5-4 and TRBJ2-5 gives the full variable domain: ETGVTQSPTHLIKTRGQQVTLRCSSQSGHNTVSWYQQALGQGPQFIFQYYREEENGRGNFPPRFSGLQFPNYSSELNVNALELDDSALYLCASSLEGLAQETQYFGPGTRLLVL.

The rearrangement uses TRBV5-1 and TRBJ2-7; no clear D gene. V was clipped by 0 bases and J by 0 bases, with 7 bases between them. The CDR3 totals 14 residues. Looked up from germline, CDR1 is SGHRS and CDR2 is YFSETQ. Here the CDR3 reads CASSLGHSSYEQYF. The DNA of the CDR3 is TGCGCCAGCAGCTTGGGACACAGCTCCTACGAGCAGTACTTC.

Remarks on this clone: The same CDR3 arises from other DNA sequences in this sample as well. V and J are TRBV7-9 and TRBJ1-1, with 7 bases aligning to TRBD1. Trimming at V came to 1 base and at J to 6 bases, leaving 2 bases not matched to a gene. The germline V gene has CDR1 SEHNR and CDR2 FQNEAQ (reference sequence). The CDR3 sequence is 13 residues long. The CDR3 DNA reads as TGTGCCAGCAGCTTAGGTACAGGGGCTGAAGCTTTCTTT. Its translation is CASSLGTGAEAFF.

The chain employs TRBV9 and TRBJ2-3, with D tentatively TRBD2 (5 bases). Germline CDR1 SGDLS, CDR2 YYNGEE. This CDR3 spans 15 amino acids. The ends were cut back, 0 bases at V and 0 bases at J, with 8 bases in the middle. The DNA of the CDR3 is TGTGCCAGCAGCGTAGTAAGCGGTAGCACAGATACGCAGTATTTT. Amino acid sequence: CASSVVSGSTDTQYF.

V gene TRBV6-4 combines with J gene TRBJ2-5; 13 bases agree with TRBD2. Germline V gene sequence: CDR1 MRHNA, CDR2 SNTAGT. The V and J ends lost 2 bases and 4 bases, in that order; junction bases with no gene match: 10. This CDR3 is built from 18 residues. For the CDR3, the DNA is TGTGCCAGCAGTGACCCAGGACTAGCGGGAGCCAGCCGAGAGACCCAGTACTTC. This gives the protein CASSDPGLAGASRETQYF.

Only a few counts were recorded for this clone. The chain employs TRBV19 and TRBJ1-6, with 10 bases lining up with TRBD1. The germline V gene has CDR1 LNHDA and CDR2 SQIVND (reference sequence). This CDR3 has 14 residues. The ends lost 3 bases at V and 13 bases at J; junction bases unmatched: 6. The CDR3 region has the DNA TGTGCCAGTAGTATCCGGGACAGGGGTCCCCCCCTCCACTTT. Protein sequence: CASSIRDRGPPLHF.

The chain recombines TRBV5-1 with TRBJ1-1, with D possibly being TRBD1 (5 bases). Looked up from germline, CDR1 is SGHRS and CDR2 is YFSETQ. V shed 3 bases and J shed 0 bases, with 9 bases lying between them. This CDR3 is 14 amino acids long. The CDR3 here is CASSWGLLNTEAFF. The CDR3, as DNA: TGCGCCAGCAGCTGGGGACTTCTGAACACTGAAGCTTTCTTT.

The chain carries TRBV19 and TRBJ1-1, with a tentative D call TRBD1 (5 bases). CDR1 LNHDA and CDR2 SQIVND come from the germline V gene (reference sequence). Trimming cost V 5 bases and J 1 base, with 17 bases left between them. The CDR3 extends over 16 amino acids. CDR3 nucleotides: TGTGCCAGTAGTTCAGCCGGGGGATGGACGAACACTGAAGCTTTCTTT. This encodes CASSSAGGWTNTEAFF.

The chain is built from TRBV12-5 and TRBJ2-7, with TRBD2 as a possible D gene (5 bases). The CDR3 has 13 residues. V lost 5 bases and J 10 bases, leaving 18 bases between the germline ends. The germline V gene has CDR1 LGHNT and CDR2 FRNRAP. Here the CDR3 DNA reads TGTGCTAGTGGTCCCCCGGGGATCCCTCCCCAGTACTTC. The encoded protein is CASGPPGIPPQYF.

The chain carries TRBV5-4 and TRBJ2-2, with a possible D match to TRBD1 (6 bases). There are 16 residues in the CDR3. Per the germline V gene, CDR1 is SGHNT and CDR2 is YYREEE (reference sequence). Between the trimmed V and J ends, which lost 0 bases and 4 bases, there was a span of 13 bases. CDR3 nucleotide sequence: TGTGCCAGCAGCTTGGTGATGGGGGCGGGCACCGGGGAGCTGTTTTTT. Protein: CASSLVMGAGTGELFF.

This chain connects TRBV7-2 to TRBJ2-2; TRBD2 is a possible D gene (5 bases). Trimming left V 5 bases short and J 0 bases short, with 13 bases between. CDR1 SGHTA and CDR2 FQGNSA come from the germline V gene. The CDR3 has 16 amino acids. The CDR3 nucleotides read TGTGCCAGCAGCCCGTTTAGCGCCGCGAACACCGGGGAGCTGTTTTTT. The encoded protein is CASSPFSAANTGELFF.

This chain joins TRBV7-3 and TRBJ2-2, with a weak D call TRBD1 (6 bases). V gave up 10 bases and J gave up 4 bases, with 19 bases separating them. CDR1 and CDR2 from the germline V gene are SGHTA and FQGTGA. The CDR3 has 15 residues. CDR3 bases: TGTGCCACCCAAGCGACAGGTCGAACCACCGGGGAGCTGTTTTTT. Translation gives CATQATGRTTGELFF. Complete variable domain (other parts from reference TRBV7-3 and TRBJ2-2): GAGVSQTPSNKVTEKGKYVELRCDPISGHTALYWYRQSLGQGPEFLIYFQGTGAADDSGLPNDRFFAVRPEGSVSTLKIQRTERGDSAVYLCATQATGRTTGELFFGEGSRLTVL.

This chain links TRBV7-8 with TRBJ2-3; 8 bases are a match to TRBD2. There are 18 residues in the CDR3. V trimming: 4 bases; J trimming: 5 bases; junction bases outside the gene matches: 17. Germline lookup yields CDR1 SGHVS and CDR2 FQNEAQ. The CDR3 sequence: CASSSLPPGTRDGDTQYF. CDR3 nucleotides: TGTGCCAGCAGCTCCTTACCGCCCGGGACTAGAGATGGAGATACGCAGTATTTT.